This TCR beta chain came from a study of blood T cell repertoires in COVID-19. Study-wide context: The United States, Italy and Spain were the sources of the acute and convalescent COVID-19 samples. Sources were T cells, B-cell-depleted T cells, or PBMCs; the material itself was cDNA or gDNA.

The authors' processing: Scientists estimated how many nucleated cells there were by amplifying reference gene primers. The method was immunoSEQ multiplex PCR; TCRdb's version includes in-frame clones alone and lacks a portion of them. V, J and clone size derive from that table, while D and trimming were established from the DNA sequence. The repertoire has 540,000 or so clones, around nine tenths of them found once; the top ten carry around 8%. Per the germline V gene, CDR1 is LNHDA and CDR2 is SQIVND (reference sequence). Trimming removed 3 bases at V and 5 bases at J, with 7 bases between. The CDR3 has 12 amino acids. Those enrolled in Seattle joined during active infection and were followed longitudinally afterward.

This receptor was obtained from a woman aged 45-65 years with COVID-19, enrolled during active disease. The source material was peripheral blood. This chain links TRBV19 with TRBJ1-2; no firm D call. This CDR3 is CASSMGTYGYTF. CDR3 DNA sequence: TGTGCCAGTAGTATGGGCACATATGGCTACACCTTC. The full variable domain, its missing parts supplied by reference TRBV19 and TRBJ1-2, is DGGITQSPKYLFRKEGQNVTLSCEQNLNHDAMYWYRQDPGQGLRLIYYSQIVNDFQKGDIAEGYSVSREKKESFPLTVTSAQKNPTAFYLCASSMGTYGYTFGSGTRLTVV.